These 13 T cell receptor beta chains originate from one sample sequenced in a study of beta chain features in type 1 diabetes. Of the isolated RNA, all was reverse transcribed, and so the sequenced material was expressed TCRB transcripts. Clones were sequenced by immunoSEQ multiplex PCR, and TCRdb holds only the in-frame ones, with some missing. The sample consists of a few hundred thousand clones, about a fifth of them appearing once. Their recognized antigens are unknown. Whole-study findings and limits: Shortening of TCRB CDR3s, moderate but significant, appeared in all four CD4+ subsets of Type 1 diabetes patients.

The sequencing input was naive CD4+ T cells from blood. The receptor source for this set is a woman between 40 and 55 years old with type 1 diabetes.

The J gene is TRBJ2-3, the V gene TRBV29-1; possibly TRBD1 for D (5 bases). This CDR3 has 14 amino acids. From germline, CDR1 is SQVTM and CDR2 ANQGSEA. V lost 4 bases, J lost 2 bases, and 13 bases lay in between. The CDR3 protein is CSVGIQVYTDTQYF. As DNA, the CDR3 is TGCAGCGTTGGAATACAGGTGTACACAGATACGCAGTATTTT.

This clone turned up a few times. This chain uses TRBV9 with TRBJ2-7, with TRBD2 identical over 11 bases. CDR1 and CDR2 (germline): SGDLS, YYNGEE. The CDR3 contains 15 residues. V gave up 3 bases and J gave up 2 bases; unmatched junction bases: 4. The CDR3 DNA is TGTGCCAGCAGCGCTAGCGGGGGGAACACCTACGAGCAGTACTTC. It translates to CASSASGGNTYEQYF.

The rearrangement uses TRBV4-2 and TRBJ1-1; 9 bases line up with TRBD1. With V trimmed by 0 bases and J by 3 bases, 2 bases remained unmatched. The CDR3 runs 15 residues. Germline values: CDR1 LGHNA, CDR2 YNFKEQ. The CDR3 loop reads CASSQDRDRDTEAFF. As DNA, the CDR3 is TGTGCCAGCAGCCAAGACCGGGACAGGGACACTGAAGCTTTCTTT.

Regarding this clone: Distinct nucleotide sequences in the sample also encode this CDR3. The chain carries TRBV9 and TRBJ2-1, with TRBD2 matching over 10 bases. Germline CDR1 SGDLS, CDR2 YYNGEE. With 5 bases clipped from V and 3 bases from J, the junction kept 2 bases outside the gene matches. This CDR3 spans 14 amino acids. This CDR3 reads CASSLAGDYNEQFF. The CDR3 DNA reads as TGTGCCAGCAGTCTAGCGGGGGACTACAATGAGCAGTTCTTC.

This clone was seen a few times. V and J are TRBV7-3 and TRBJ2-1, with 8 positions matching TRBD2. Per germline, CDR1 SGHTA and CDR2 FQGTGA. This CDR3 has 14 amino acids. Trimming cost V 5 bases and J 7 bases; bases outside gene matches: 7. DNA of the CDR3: TGTGCCAGCAGCCCCGGGGGGGGCGGGAATGAGCAGTTCTTC. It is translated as CASSPGGGGNEQFF.

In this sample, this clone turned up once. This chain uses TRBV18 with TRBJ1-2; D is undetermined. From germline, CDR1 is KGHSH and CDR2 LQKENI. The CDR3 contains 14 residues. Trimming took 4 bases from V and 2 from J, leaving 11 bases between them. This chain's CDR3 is CASSLATSNYGYTF. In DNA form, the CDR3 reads TGTGCCAGCTCACTCGCGACATCCAACTATGGCTACACCTTC.

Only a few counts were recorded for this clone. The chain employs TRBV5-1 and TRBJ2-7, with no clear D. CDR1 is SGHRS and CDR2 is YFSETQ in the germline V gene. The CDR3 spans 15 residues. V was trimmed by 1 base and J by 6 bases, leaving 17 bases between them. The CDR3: CASSLLAERLAEQYF. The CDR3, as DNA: TGCGCCAGCAGCTTGTTAGCAGAGAGGCTCGCCGAGCAGTACTTC.

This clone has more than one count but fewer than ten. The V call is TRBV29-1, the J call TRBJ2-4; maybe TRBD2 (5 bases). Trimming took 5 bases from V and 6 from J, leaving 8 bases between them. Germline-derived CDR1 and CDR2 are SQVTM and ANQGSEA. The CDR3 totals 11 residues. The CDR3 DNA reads TGCAGCGTTTCCGGGATAAACATTCAGTACTTC. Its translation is CSVSGINIQYF. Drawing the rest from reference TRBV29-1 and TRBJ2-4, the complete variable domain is SAVISQKPSRDICQRGTSLTIQCQVDSQVTMMFWYRQQPGQSLTLIATANQGSEATYESGFVIDKFPISRPNLTFSTLTVSNMSPEDSSIYLCSVSGINIQYFGAGTRLSVL.

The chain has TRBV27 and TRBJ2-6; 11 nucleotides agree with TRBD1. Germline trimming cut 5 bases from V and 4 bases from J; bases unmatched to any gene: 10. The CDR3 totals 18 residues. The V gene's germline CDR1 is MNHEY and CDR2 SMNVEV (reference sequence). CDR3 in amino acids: CASSVAGTGGFGANVLTF. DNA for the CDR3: TGTGCCAGCAGTGTGGCCGGGACAGGGGGTTTCGGGGCCAACGTCCTGACTTTC.

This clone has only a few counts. The CDR3 DNA reads TGTGCCAGTAGTATTCCGGGACAACGATCCTACGAGCAGTACTTC. Protein product: CASSIPGQRSYEQYF. V gene TRBV19 combines with J gene TRBJ2-7, with a tentative D call TRBD1 (6 bases). The length of the CDR3 is 15 residues. The germline CDR1 and CDR2 sequences are LNHDA and SQIVND (reference sequence). V was trimmed by 3 bases and J by 1 base, leaving 13 bases between them.

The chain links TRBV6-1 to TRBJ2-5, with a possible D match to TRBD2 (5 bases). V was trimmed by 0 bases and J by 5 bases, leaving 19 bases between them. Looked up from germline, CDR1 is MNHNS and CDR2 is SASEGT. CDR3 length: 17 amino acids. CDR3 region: CASSEASGGLSRETQYF. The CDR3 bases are TGTGCCAGCAGTGAAGCGAGTGGAGGCCTTTCCCGGGAGACCCAGTACTTC.

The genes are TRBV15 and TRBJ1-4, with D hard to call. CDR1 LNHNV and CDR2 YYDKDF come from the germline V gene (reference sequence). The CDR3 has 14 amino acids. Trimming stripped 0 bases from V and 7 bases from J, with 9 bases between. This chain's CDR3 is CATSRDPYPEKLFF. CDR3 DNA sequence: TGTGCCACCAGCAGAGATCCCTACCCTGAAAAACTGTTTTTT.

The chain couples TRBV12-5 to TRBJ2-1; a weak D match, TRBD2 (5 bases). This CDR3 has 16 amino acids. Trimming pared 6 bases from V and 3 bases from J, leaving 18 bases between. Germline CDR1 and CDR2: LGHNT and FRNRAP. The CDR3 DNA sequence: TGTGCTAGTGGAAATACCCCGGAGGCCTTCTACAATGAGCAGTTCTTC. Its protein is CASGNTPEAFYNEQFF.